Only one count was recorded for the clone carrying this TCR beta chain. The antigen is not known. This sample was taken from a study of memory CD4+ T cells and cytomegalovirus serostatus. In the authors' workflow: After removing out-of-frame reads, 2,204,828 distinct TCRbeta sequences remained. Clones were sequenced by immunoSEQ multiplex PCR, and TCRdb holds only the in-frame ones, with some missing. V and J calls and clone size follow that table, whereas D and trimming were derived from the DNA. Among tens of thousands of clones listed, over 65% were seen once. Trimming took off 0 bases at V and 0 bases at J, with 3 bases between the two ends. CDR3 length equals 13 residues. The germline V gene has CDR1 SGHRS and CDR2 YFSETQ. Overall study findings and caveats: A US-trained random forest predicted CMV serostatus with median AUC approximately 0.9. CD4+ memory repertoires contained about two fifths of the 164 reported CMV TCRbeta sequences.

The sort gate was single viable CD3+CD4+CD8-CD45RO+ cells for memory CD4+ T cells. Serostatus was set by detecting CMV pp150, pp28, p38, p52 IgG. The J gene is TRBJ2-5, the V gene TRBV5-1, with unresolved D. The sequenced sample consisted of memory CD4+ T cells from blood. The clonotype comes from an adult in good health and CMV-seropositive. The CDR3 DNA follows: TGCGCCAGCAGCTTGGGGTACCAAGAGACCCAGTACTTC. This sequence encodes CASSLGYQETQYF.